This T cell receptor (beta chain) was captured by sequencing in a study of T cells in Graves' hyperthyroidism and ophthalmopathy. General study findings and limits: In blood, most of the thyroid clonotypes expanded above 0.001 were also present.

The CDR3 sequence is 18 residues long. The germline V gene has CDR1 DFQATT and CDR2 SNEGSKA (reference sequence). Trimming cost V 0 bases and J 4 bases; bases outside gene matches: 11. Amplification yielded TCR beta CDR3 regions, with RNA transcripts as the source. The HTBI primer set was used in a first-round RT-PCR of the TCR CDR3. One entry per CDR3 protein results from TCRdb running MiXCR on the multiplex PCR reads. Of some 740,000 distinct CDR3 sequences in the sample, around 13% are singletons; the top ten hold approximately 10%. Remarks on this clonotype: Its antigen remains unknown.

Graves' hyperthyroidism qualified as stable when ophthalmopathy did not progress within 18 months. Hyperthyroidism patients were newly diagnosed, had disease duration under 2 months, and were aged 18 to 65 years. Thyroid ultrasound, orbital computed tomography, clinical symptoms, and serum thyroxine and TRAb underpinned diagnoses. The chain links TRBV20-1 to TRBJ2-5, with 13 bases matching TRBD2. The source is a woman aged 18-30 years with Graves' hyperthyroidism. The source material was blood. CDR3 DNA: TGCAGTGCTAGAGATGAGGCCGAGACTAGCGGGAGGTCAGAGACCCAGTACTTC. It specifies CSARDEAETSGRSETQYF.